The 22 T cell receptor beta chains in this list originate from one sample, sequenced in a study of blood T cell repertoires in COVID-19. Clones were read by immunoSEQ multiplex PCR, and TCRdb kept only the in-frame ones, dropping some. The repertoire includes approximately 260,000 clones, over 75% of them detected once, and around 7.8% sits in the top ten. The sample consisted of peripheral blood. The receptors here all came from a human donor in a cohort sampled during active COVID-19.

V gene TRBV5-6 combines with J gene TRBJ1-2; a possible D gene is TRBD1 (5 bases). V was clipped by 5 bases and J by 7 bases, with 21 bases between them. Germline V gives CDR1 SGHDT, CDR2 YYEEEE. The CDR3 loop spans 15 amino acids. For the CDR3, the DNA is TGTGCCAGCAGTCAAATTGGGCAGGGTTCGTTTGGCTACACCTTC. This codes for CASSQIGQGSFGYTF.

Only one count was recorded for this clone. Here the CDR3 reads CASSLRTGWGYTF. The DNA of the CDR3 is TGTGCCAGCAGTTTAAGGACAGGGTGGGGCTACACCTTC. The chain couples TRBV12-3 or TRBV12-4 to TRBJ1-2; 8 positions agree with TRBD1. The ends lost 2 bases at V and 8 bases at J; junction bases unmatched: 4. The CDR3 has 13 residues.

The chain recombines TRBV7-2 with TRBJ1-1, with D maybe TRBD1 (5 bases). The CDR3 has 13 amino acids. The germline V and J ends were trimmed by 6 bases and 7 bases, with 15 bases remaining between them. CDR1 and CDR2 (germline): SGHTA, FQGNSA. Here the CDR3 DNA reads TGTGCCAGCAGACCCAAAGGACACTTTGAAGCTTTCTTT. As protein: CASRPKGHFEAFF.

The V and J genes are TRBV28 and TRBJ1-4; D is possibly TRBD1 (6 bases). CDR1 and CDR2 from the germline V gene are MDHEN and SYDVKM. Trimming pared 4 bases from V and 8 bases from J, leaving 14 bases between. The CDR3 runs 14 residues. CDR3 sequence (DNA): TGTGCCAGCAGTTCTGGGGGCCGAGAAGAAAAACTGTTTTTT. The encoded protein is CASSSGGREEKLFF.

CDR3: CASSLLTSGGAVGELFF. The CDR3 DNA reads as TGTGCCAGCAGTCTATTGACTAGCGGGGGGGCCGTCGGGGAGCTGTTTTTT. The chain employs TRBV7-2 and TRBJ2-2, with TRBD2 matching over 14 bases. Trimming at V came to 6 bases and at J to 7 bases, leaving 10 bases not matched to a gene. This CDR3 region has 17 residues. From germline, CDR1 is SGHTA and CDR2 FQGNSA.

CDR3 sequence reads: CASSLDRGAQTNEKLFF. The CDR3 bases are TGTGCCAGCAGCTTAGATAGGGGCGCTCAAACTAATGAAAAACTGTTTTTT. This chain uses TRBV7-9 with TRBJ1-4; TRBD1 might be the D (5 bases). This CDR3 spans 17 amino acids. V lost 1 base, J lost 1 base, and 13 bases lay in between. Germline values: CDR1 SEHNR, CDR2 FQNEAQ (reference sequence).

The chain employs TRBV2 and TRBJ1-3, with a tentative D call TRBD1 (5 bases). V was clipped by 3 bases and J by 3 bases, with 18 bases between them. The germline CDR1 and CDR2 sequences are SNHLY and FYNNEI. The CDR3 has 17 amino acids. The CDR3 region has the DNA TGTGCCAGCAGTGATTGGCGGGACTCCTCACATGGAAACACCATATATTTT. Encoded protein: CASSDWRDSSHGNTIYF.

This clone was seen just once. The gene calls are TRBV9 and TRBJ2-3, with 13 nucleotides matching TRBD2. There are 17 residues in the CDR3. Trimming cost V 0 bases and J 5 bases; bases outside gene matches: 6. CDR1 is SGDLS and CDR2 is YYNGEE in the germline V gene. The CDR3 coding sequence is TGTGCCAGCAGCGTAGAACTAGCGGGGGGGCTGATAGATACGCAGTATTTT. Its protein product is CASSVELAGGLIDTQYF.

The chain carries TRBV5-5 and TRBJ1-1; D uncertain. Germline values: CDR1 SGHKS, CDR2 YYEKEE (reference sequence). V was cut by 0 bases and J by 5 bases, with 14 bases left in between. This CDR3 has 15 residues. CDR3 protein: CASSLDSGRRTEAFF. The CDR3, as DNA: TGTGCCAGCAGCTTGGACTCGGGGAGGCGGACTGAAGCTTTCTTT.

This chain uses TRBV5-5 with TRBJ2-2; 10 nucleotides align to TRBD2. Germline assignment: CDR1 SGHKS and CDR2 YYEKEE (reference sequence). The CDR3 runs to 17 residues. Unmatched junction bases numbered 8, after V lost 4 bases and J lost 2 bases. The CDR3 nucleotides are TGTGCCAGCAGCGCCCGAACTAGCGGGGTAAACACCGGGGAGCTGTTTTTT. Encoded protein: CASSARTSGVNTGELFF.

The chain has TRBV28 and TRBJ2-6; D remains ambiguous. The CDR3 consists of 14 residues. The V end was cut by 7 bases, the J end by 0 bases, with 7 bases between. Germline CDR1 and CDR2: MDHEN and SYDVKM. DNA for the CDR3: TGTGCCAGCAACTCACTCTCTGGGGCCAACGTCCTGACTTTC. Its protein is CASNSLSGANVLTF.

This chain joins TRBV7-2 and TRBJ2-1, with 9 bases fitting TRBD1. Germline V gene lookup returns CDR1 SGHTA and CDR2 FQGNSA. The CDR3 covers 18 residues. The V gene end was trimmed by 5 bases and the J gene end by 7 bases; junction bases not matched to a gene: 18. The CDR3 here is CASSTRVGTGGIRNEQFF. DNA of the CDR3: TGTGCCAGCAGCACTAGGGTGGGCACAGGGGGCATAAGGAATGAGCAGTTCTTC. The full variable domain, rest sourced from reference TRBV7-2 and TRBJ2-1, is GAGVSQSPSNKVTEKGKDVELRCDPISGHTALYWYRQSLGQGLEFLIYFQGNSAPDKSGLPSDRFSAERTGGSVSTLTIQRTQQEDSAVYLCASSTRVGTGGIRNEQFFGPGTRLTVL.

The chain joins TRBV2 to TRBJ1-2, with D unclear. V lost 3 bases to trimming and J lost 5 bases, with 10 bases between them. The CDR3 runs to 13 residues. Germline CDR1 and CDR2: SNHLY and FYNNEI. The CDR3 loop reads CASSEAQLYGYTF. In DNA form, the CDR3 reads TGTGCCAGCAGTGAGGCTCAGTTATATGGCTACACCTTC. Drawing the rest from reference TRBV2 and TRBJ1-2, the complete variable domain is EPEVTQTPSHQVTQMGQEVILRCVPISNHLYFYWYRQILGQKVEFLVSFYNNEISEKSEIFDDQFSVERPDGSNFTLKIRSTKLEDSAMYFCASSEAQLYGYTFGSGTRLTVV.

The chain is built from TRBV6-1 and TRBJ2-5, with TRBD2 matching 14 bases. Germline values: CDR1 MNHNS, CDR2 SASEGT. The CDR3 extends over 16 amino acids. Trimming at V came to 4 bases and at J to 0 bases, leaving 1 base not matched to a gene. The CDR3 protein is CASSGLAGGYQETQYF. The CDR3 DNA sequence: TGTGCCAGCAGTGGACTAGCGGGAGGGTACCAAGAGACCCAGTACTTC.

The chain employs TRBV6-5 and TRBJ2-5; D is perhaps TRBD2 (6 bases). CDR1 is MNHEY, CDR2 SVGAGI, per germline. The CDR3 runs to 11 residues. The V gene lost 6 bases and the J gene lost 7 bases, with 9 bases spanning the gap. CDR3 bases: TGTGCCAGCAGCCTGGGGGGGACCCAGTACTTC. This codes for CASSLGGTQYF.

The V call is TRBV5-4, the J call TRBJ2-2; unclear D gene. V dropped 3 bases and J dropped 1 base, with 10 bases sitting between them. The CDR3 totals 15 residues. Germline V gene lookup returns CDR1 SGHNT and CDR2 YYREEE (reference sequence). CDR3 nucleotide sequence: TGTGCCAGCAGCTCACGCGGCGGGAACACCGGGGAGCTGTTTTTT. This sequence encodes CASSSRGGNTGELFF.

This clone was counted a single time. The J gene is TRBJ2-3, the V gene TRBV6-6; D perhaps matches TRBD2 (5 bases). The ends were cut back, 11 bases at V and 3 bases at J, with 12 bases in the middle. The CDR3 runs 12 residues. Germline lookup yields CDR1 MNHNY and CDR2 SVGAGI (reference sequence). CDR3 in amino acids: CASRAGTDTQYF. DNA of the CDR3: TGTGCCTCCCGGGCGGGTACAGATACGCAGTATTTT.

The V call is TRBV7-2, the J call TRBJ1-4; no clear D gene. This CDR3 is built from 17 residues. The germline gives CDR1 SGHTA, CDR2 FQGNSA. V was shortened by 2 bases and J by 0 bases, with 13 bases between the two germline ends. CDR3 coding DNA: TGTGCCAGCAGCTTAAGCGTTCTTGGGTCAACTAATGAAAAACTGTTTTTT. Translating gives CASSLSVLGSTNEKLFF.

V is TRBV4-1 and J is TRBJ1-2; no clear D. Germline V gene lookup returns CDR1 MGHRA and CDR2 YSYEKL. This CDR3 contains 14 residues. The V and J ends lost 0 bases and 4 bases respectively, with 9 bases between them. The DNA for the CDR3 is TGCGCCAGCAGCCAAGATAGTCCCTTCTATGGCTACACCTTC. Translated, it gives CASSQDSPFYGYTF.

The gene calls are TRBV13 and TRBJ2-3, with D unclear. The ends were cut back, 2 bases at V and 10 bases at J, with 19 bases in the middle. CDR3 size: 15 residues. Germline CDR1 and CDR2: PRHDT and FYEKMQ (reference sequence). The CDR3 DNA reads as TGTGCCAGCAGCTTACGCCGATCGGTCAAGGAGTCGCAGTATTTT. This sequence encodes CASSLRRSVKESQYF. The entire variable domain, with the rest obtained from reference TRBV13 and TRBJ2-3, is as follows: AAGVIQSPRHLIKEKRETATLKCYPIPRHDTVYWYQQGPGQDPQFLISFYEKMQSDKGSIPDRFSAQQFSDYHSELNMSSLELGDSALYFCASSLRRSVKESQYFGPGTRLTVL.

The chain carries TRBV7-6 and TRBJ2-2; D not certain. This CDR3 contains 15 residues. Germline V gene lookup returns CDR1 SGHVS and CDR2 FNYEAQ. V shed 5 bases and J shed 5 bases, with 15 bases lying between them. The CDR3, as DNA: TGTGCCAGCAGCACACCACGTGTCGGGACCGGGGAGCTGTTTTTT. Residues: CASSTPRVGTGELFF.

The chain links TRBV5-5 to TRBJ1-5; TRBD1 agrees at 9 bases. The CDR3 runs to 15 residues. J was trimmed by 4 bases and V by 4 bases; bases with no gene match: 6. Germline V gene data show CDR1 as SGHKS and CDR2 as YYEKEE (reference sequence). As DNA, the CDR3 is TGTGCCAGCAGCCACGGGACAGGGTGGAATCAGCCCCAGCATTTT. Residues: CASSHGTGWNQPQHF.